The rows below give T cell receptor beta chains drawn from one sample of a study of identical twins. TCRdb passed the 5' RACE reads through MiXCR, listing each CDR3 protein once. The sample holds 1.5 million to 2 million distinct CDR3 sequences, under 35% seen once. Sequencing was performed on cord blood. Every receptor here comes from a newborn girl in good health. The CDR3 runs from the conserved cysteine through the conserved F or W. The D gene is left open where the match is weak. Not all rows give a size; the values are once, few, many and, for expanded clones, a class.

CATSDLDILDTGELFF	TGTGCCACCAGTGATTTAGACATCCTTGACACCGGGGAGCTGTTTTTT	-	-	TRBJ2-2	16	TRBV24-1
CASKRGGNEQFF	TGTGCCAGCAAGCGGGGGGGCAATGAGCAGTTCTTC	TRBD2	many	TRBJ2-1	12	TRBV11-2
CASREGSGNTIYF	TGCGCCAGCAGAGAAGGCTCTGGAAACACCATATATTTT	-	-	TRBJ1-3	13	TRBV5-1
CSARDVQGLDTQYF	TGCAGTGCTAGAGATGTCCAGGGTCTTGATACGCAGTATTTT	-	-	TRBJ2-3	14	TRBV20-1
CASSFYTLKGTSGPRVETQYF	TGTGCCAGCAGTTTCTATACCCTGAAGGGGACTAGCGGGCCTCGAGTGGAGACCCAGTACTTC	TRBD2	-	TRBJ2-5	21	TRBV28
CASSLTSYSYNEQFF	TGTGCCAGCAGCTTGACTAGCTACTCCTACAATGAGCAGTTCTTC	-	-	TRBJ2-1	15	TRBV5-4
CASSERDPYNEQFF	TGTGCCAGCAGTGAACGGGACCCCTACAATGAGCAGTTCTTC	-	-	TRBJ2-1	14	TRBV6-1
CASSVNRGNTEAFF	TGTGCCAGCAGCGTTAACAGGGGGAACACTGAAGCTTTCTTT	TRBD1	few	TRBJ1-1	14	TRBV2
CASSILATMNTEAFF	TGTGCCAGTAGTATTCTCGCCACGATGAACACTGAAGCTTTCTTT	-	-	TRBJ1-1	15	TRBV19
CASSHVGENIQYF	TGCGCCAGCAGCCACGTGGGGGAAAACATTCAGTACTTC	-	few	TRBJ2-4	13	TRBV4-1
CTVGGYEQYF	TGCACAGTGGGCGGCTACGAGCAGTACTTC	-	-	TRBJ2-7	10	TRBV20-1
CASSQETSGDSYNEQFF	TGTGCCAGCAGCCAAGAGACCTCGGGGGATTCCTACAATGAGCAGTTCTTC	-	-	TRBJ2-1	17	TRBV4-2
CASSQGMNQNTEAFF	TGTGCCAGCAGCCAGGGTATGAACCAGAACACTGAAGCTTTCTTT	-	-	TRBJ1-1	15	TRBV14
CASNSDRVSDTQYF	TGCGCCAGCAACTCGGACAGGGTGAGCGATACGCAGTATTTT	TRBD1	-	TRBJ2-3	14	TRBV4-1
CSVGGGGDDYGYTF	TGCAGCGTGGGGGGGGGAGGGGATGACTATGGCTACACCTTC	-	-	TRBJ1-2	14	TRBV29-1
CASSYRRLAGDNEQFF	TGTGCCAGCAGTTACCGGCGACTAGCGGGGGACAATGAGCAGTTCTTC	TRBD2	-	TRBJ2-1	16	TRBV6-6
CASRSFSGRAPYEQYF	TGTGCCAGCAGAAGCTTCTCGGGGAGGGCCCCCTACGAGCAGTACTTC	TRBD2	-	TRBJ2-7	16	TRBV6-5
CASSDSWSGGAPDTQYF	TGTGCCAGCAGTGATAGTTGGAGCGGGGGGGCGCCAGATACGCAGTATTTT	TRBD2	few	TRBJ2-3	17	TRBV2
CASGGAPGTQYF	TGTGCCAGCGGAGGAGCCCCGGGCACGCAGTATTTT	-	few	TRBJ2-3	12	TRBV6-5
CSAHRQGSSYNEQFF	TGCAGTGCTCACCGACAGGGGAGCTCCTACAATGAGCAGTTCTTC	TRBD1	few	TRBJ2-1	15	TRBV20-1
CASSQASGGPQETQYF	TGCGCCAGCAGCCAGGCCAGCGGGGGCCCTCAAGAGACCCAGTACTTC	TRBD2	few	TRBJ2-5	16	TRBV5-1
CASSLVAQTGVSGNTIYF	TGTGCCAGCAGCTTAGTAGCCCAAACAGGGGTCTCTGGAAACACCATATATTTT	TRBD1	-	TRBJ1-3	18	TRBV7-2
CASSFRTSGFYNEQFF	TGTGCCAGCAGTTTCCGGACTAGCGGGTTCTACAATGAGCAGTTCTTC	TRBD2	-	TRBJ2-1	16	TRBV27
CASSLESGETQYF	TGCGCCAGCAGCTTGGAGTCAGGAGAGACCCAGTACTTC	-	-	TRBJ2-5	13	TRBV5-1
CASSQEMGSNYGYTF	TGTGCCAGCAGTCAAGAGATGGGGTCTAACTATGGCTACACCTTC	-	many	TRBJ1-2	15	TRBV6-1
CASSQGTEGQPQHF	TGCGCCAGCAGCCAAGGGACAGAAGGTCAGCCCCAGCATTTT	-	few	TRBJ1-5	14	TRBV4-1
CASSNIAGLHQETQYF	TGCGCCAGCAGCAACATAGCGGGGCTGCACCAAGAGACCCAGTACTTC	TRBD2	few	TRBJ2-5	16	TRBV5-1
CASSRDGNTDTQYF	TGTGCCAGCAGCCGGGACGGGAACACAGATACGCAGTATTTT	-	few	TRBJ2-3	14	TRBV2
CASSLSGLAGVRNEQFF	TGTGCCAGCAGTCTCTCCGGACTAGCGGGAGTGAGGAATGAGCAGTTCTTC	TRBD2	-	TRBJ2-1	17	TRBV28
CSARTLGPEQYF	TGCAGTGCTAGGACCCTAGGTCCCGAGCAGTACTTC	-	-	TRBJ2-7	12	TRBV20-1
CASTGLAGEGTQYF	TGTGCCAGCACAGGTCTAGCGGGAGAGGGGACCCAGTACTTC	TRBD2	-	TRBJ2-5	14	TRBV28
CSARPPTTTDTQYF	TGCAGTGCTAGGCCCCCGACTACCACAGATACGCAGTATTTT	-	-	TRBJ2-3	14	TRBV20-1
CSARGGARNQPQHF	TGCAGTGCTAGAGGGGGGGCAAGGAATCAGCCCCAGCATTTT	-	-	TRBJ1-5	14	TRBV20-1
CASSREPPDTQYF	TGCGCCAGCAGCCGGGAACCCCCAGATACGCAGTATTTT	-	-	TRBJ2-3	13	TRBV5-1
CASSTRGADNSPLHF	TGCGCCAGCAGCACGAGGGGGGCGGATAATTCACCCCTCCACTTT	-	few	TRBJ1-6	15	TRBV5-1
CASSDVLPIPGANVLTF	TGCGCCAGCAGTGACGTGCTACCGATACCTGGGGCCAACGTCCTGACTTTC	-	few	TRBJ2-6	17	TRBV10-1
CASSAVLAGGTDTQYF	TGTGCCAGCAGTGCGGTACTAGCGGGGGGCACAGATACGCAGTATTTT	TRBD2	-	TRBJ2-3	16	TRBV2
CASSLGAGQGAPAFF	TGTGCCAGCAGCTTAGGGGCGGGACAGGGGGCGCCAGCTTTCTTT	TRBD1	-	TRBJ1-1	15	TRBV7-9
CASSFKGLTGQGNSQPQHF	TGTGCCAGCAGTTTTAAGGGACTCACGGGACAGGGGAATAGTCAGCCCCAGCATTTT	TRBD1	-	TRBJ1-5	19	TRBV12-3/TRBV12-4
CASSKQGSGNTIYF	TGTGCCAGCAGTAAACAGGGCTCTGGAAACACCATATATTTT	-	-	TRBJ1-3	14	TRBV6-6
CAISESTGRYGYTF	TGTGCCATCAGTGAGTCGACAGGGAGGTATGGCTACACCTTC	TRBD1	many	TRBJ1-2	14	TRBV10-3
CASSFGRIDNSYEQYF	TGTGCCAGCAGTTTCGGCAGGATAGACAACTCCTACGAGCAGTACTTC	-	-	TRBJ2-7	16	TRBV12-3/TRBV12-4
CASTGQGRSTDTQYF	TGTGCCAGCACTGGACAGGGCAGGAGCACAGATACGCAGTATTTT	TRBD1	-	TRBJ2-3	15	TRBV6-1
CAISGIAGGYNEQFF	TGTGCCATCAGTGGTATAGCGGGGGGTTACAATGAGCAGTTCTTC	TRBD2	-	TRBJ2-1	15	TRBV10-3
CSANEQGRHEQYF	TGCAGTGCTAATGAGCAGGGGAGGCACGAGCAGTACTTC	-	-	TRBJ2-7	13	TRBV20-1
CSVDGAPGYEQYF	TGCAGCGTTGACGGGGCCCCGGGCTACGAGCAGTACTTC	-	few	TRBJ2-7	13	TRBV29-1
CASTPGEGGDRETQYF	TGTGCCAGCACCCCAGGCGAGGGGGGCGATCGAGAGACCCAGTACTTC	-	-	TRBJ2-5	16	TRBV12-3/TRBV12-4
CAISESGITDTQYF	TGTGCCATCAGTGAGTCTGGGATCACAGATACGCAGTATTTT	-	-	TRBJ2-3	14	TRBV10-3
CASSLSLADYYNEQFF	TGTGCCAGCAGCTTAAGCCTAGCGGACTACTACAATGAGCAGTTCTTC	TRBD2	-	TRBJ2-1	16	TRBV11-1
CASSPRLAGADTQYF	TGTGCCAGCAGCCCCCGACTAGCCGGTGCAGATACGCAGTATTTT	TRBD2	many	TRBJ2-3	15	TRBV4-2
CASGSSGSLTGELFF	TGTGCCAGCGGATCTAGCGGGAGCCTCACCGGGGAGCTGTTTTTT	TRBD2	-	TRBJ2-2	15	TRBV27
CASSLRVGTDTQYF	TGTGCCAGCAGTTTACGGGTGGGCACAGATACGCAGTATTTT	-	many	TRBJ2-3	14	TRBV28